The entry that follows covers one T cell receptor (beta chain) sequence. Its antigen is currently unknown. The source of the sample is a study of beta chain features in type 1 diabetes. Study-level background: Across every sample, 107,917,701 sorted cells were examined in total.

The authors reverse transcribed all of the isolated RNA, so sequencing captured expressed TCRB transcripts. Libraries were prepared by immunoSEQ multiplex PCR; TCRdb keeps only in-frame clonotypes and omits some of them. The data contain tens of thousands of clones, around three fifths of them singletons. This CDR3 comprises 13 residues. J gave up 9 bases and V 5 bases, and 1 base lay outside the gene matches. Germline CDR1 WSHSY, CDR2 SAAADI. Notes on the study in general: Among type 1 diabetes patients, VDJ junctions had fewer insertions and more deletions. For patients and controls alike, PCR might favor shorter templates to the same degree.

The sample taken for sequencing was Tregs from blood. The J gene is TRBJ2-1, the V gene TRBV10-2; 13 bases match TRBD2. This receptor was taken from a woman aged 18-30 years in good health. The CDR3 DNA reads as TGCGCCAGCAGTACTAGCGGGAGGGGTGAGCAGTTCTTC. Protein: CASSTSGRGEQFF.